Below, 17 T cell receptor beta chains from the same sample are listed, as sequenced in a study of graft-versus-host responses after intestinal transplantation. Clones were read by immunoSEQ multiplex PCR, and TCRdb kept only the in-frame ones, dropping some. The data hold 95,000 to 150,000 clones, with approximately 95% observed a single time. The antigens for these receptors are not known. The sequencing here drew on unstimulated CD8+ T cells sorted from spleen or lymph node cells, taken before intestinal transplant. These receptor sequences come from a human donor who received an intestinal transplant.

V is TRBV27 and J is TRBJ2-1, with D possibly being TRBD2 (6 bases). Per germline, CDR1 MNHEY and CDR2 SMNVEV (reference sequence). The CDR3 covers 15 residues. The V end lost 5 bases, the J end lost 2 bases, and 13 bases lay between the germline ends. The CDR3 DNA reads as TGTGCCAGCAGTATCTCCGGGGGACCCTACAATGAGCAGTTCTTC. It codes for CASSISGGPYNEQFF.

The gene calls are TRBV27 and TRBJ2-6, with TRBD2 identical over 8 bases. The CDR3 is 16 amino acids. Trimming removed 5 bases from V and 1 base from J; junction bases left unmatched: 4. Germline CDR1 is MNHEY and CDR2 is SMNVEV (reference sequence). CDR3 DNA: TGTGCCAGCAGTCCCTCGGGGGGGTCTGGGGCCAACGTCCTGACTTTC. It yields the protein CASSPSGGSGANVLTF.

The chain combines TRBV19 with TRBJ1-1; D may be TRBD1 (5 bases). Trimming took 7 bases from V and 4 from J, leaving 22 bases between them. This CDR3 comprises 16 residues. Per the germline V gene, CDR1 is LNHDA and CDR2 is SQIVND (reference sequence). The CDR3: CASTPPGPRVGTEAFF. The CDR3 DNA reads as TGTGCCAGTACTCCCCCCGGGCCCAGGGTGGGCACTGAAGCTTTCTTT.

V and J are TRBV5-1 and TRBJ2-2, with D perhaps TRBD1 (6 bases). Trimming left V 0 bases short and J 3 bases short, with 15 bases between. This CDR3 has 17 amino acids. Germline V gives CDR1 SGHRS, CDR2 YFSETQ. CDR3 nucleotides: TGCGCCAGCAGCTTGGCTTACACAGGGACGTACACCGGGGAGCTGTTTTTT. Its translation: CASSLAYTGTYTGELFF.

The chain has TRBV9 and TRBJ1-4, with 11 bases that match TRBD1. This CDR3 spans 16 amino acids. CDR1 is SGDLS and CDR2 is YYNGEE in the germline V gene. V shed 3 bases and J 3 bases; nucleotides not matched to a gene: 4. In nucleotides, the CDR3 is TGTGCCAGCAGCGCCGGGACAGGGGGTTCTAATGAAAAACTGTTTTTT. The encoded protein is CASSAGTGGSNEKLFF.

Regarding this clone: Other DNA sequences within the sample encode an identical CDR3. This chain connects TRBV11-3 to TRBJ2-7, with a weak D call TRBD2 (6 bases). This CDR3 region has 14 residues. V was cut by 5 bases and J by 4 bases, with 15 bases left in between. In germline, CDR1 is SGHNT, CDR2 YENEEA. CDR3 DNA: TGTGCCAGCAGCCCCGGGACTGGTTCTTACGAGCAGTACTTC. This translates into CASSPGTGSYEQYF.

The chain combines TRBV11-1 with TRBJ2-7, with 11 bases aligning to TRBD2. Losses at the gene ends were 5 bases for V and 6 bases for J; bases not matched to a gene: 9. In germline, CDR1 is SGHAT, CDR2 FQDESV (reference sequence). This CDR3 has 15 amino acids. The chain's CDR3 is CASSPDLAGGSEQYF. The CDR3 DNA reads TGTGCCAGCAGCCCCGACCTAGCGGGAGGTAGCGAGCAGTACTTC.

The gene calls are TRBV11-2 and TRBJ2-7; 7 nucleotides line up with TRBD2. The germline gives CDR1 SGHAT, CDR2 FQNNGV. V lost 4 bases and J lost 3; bases outside the gene matches: 6. This CDR3 has 14 residues. In nucleotides, the CDR3 is TGTGCCAGCAGCTACGGGACTACATTCTACGAGCAGTACTTC. Residues: CASSYGTTFYEQYF. Looking up the rest from reference TRBV11-2 and TRBJ2-7 gives the full variable domain: EAGVAQSPRYKIIEKRQSVAFWCNPISGHATLYWYQQILGQGPKLLIQFQNNGVVDDSQLPKDRFSAERLKGVDSTLKIQPAKLEDSAVYLCASSYGTTFYEQYFGPGTRLTVT.

The genes are TRBV4-1 and TRBJ2-5, with 12 bases identical to TRBD1. TRBJ2-7 matches the DNA end more closely, so the J call is doubtful. The CDR3 is made up of 17 amino acids. Germline loops: CDR1 MGHRA, CDR2 YSYEKL. CDR3 sequence: CASSQGGPGQGAYEQYF. The CDR3 DNA reads TGCGCCAGCAGCCAAGGGGGGCCGGGACAGGGGGCGTACGAGCAGTACTTC.

This clone appeared a single time. The rearrangement uses TRBV21-1 and TRBJ2-1; the table's D call of TRBD2 was not tested on the DNA. TRBV21-1 is noted as a pseudogene. There are 15 residues in the CDR3. CDR3 DNA sequence: TGTGCCAGCAGCAGATTAGCGGGGTGGTACAATGAGCAGTTCTTC. This sequence encodes CASSRLAGWYNEQFF.

The chain has TRBV6-1 and TRBJ1-5, with D tentatively TRBD1 (5 bases). Deletions cut 1 base from V and 3 bases from J, with 10 bases between. This CDR3 spans 15 amino acids. CDR1 and CDR2 from the germline V gene are MNHNS and SASEGT. CDR3 protein: CASSEGGANNQPQHF. CDR3 in DNA: TGTGCCAGCAGTGAAGGGGGCGCTAACAATCAGCCCCAGCATTTT.

The chain links TRBV5-1 to TRBJ2-2, with 11 bases lining up with TRBD1. Losses at the gene ends were 0 bases for V and 7 bases for J; bases not matched to a gene: 8. The V gene's germline CDR1 is SGHRS and CDR2 YFSETQ. This CDR3 region has 17 residues. CDR3: CASSLGLDRGLDGELFF. CDR3 bases: TGCGCCAGCAGCTTGGGATTGGACAGGGGGCTCGACGGGGAGCTGTTTTTT.

V is TRBV7-2 and J is TRBJ2-5; TRBD2 aligns across 11 bases. The J call is in doubt because the DNA end fits TRBJ2-7 better. The V gene's germline CDR1 is SGHTA and CDR2 FQGNSA. The CDR3 is 17 residues long. The chain's CDR3 is CASSLRTSGSLTYEQYF. The DNA for the CDR3 is TGTGCCAGCAGCTTACGAACTAGCGGGAGCCTCACCTACGAGCAGTACTTC.

The V call is TRBV13, the J call TRBJ2-5; a possible D gene is TRBD2 (7 bases). In germline, CDR1 is PRHDT, CDR2 FYEKMQ (reference sequence). The CDR3 loop spans 15 amino acids. Trimming stripped 7 bases from V and 3 bases from J, with 18 bases between. As DNA, the CDR3 is TGTGCCAGCACCATACGGGGGCTAGCGGAAGAGACCCAGTACTTC. Translated: CASTIRGLAEETQYF.

V gene TRBV9 combines with J gene TRBJ2-1; D assignment may be TRBD1 or TRBD2 (5 bases each). This CDR3 has 16 residues. CDR1 is SGDLS and CDR2 is YYNGEE in the germline V gene. The germline V and J ends were trimmed by 0 bases and 0 bases, with 10 bases remaining between them. CDR3 in DNA: TGTGCCAGCAGCGTAGTGGCAGGGACCTCCTACAATGAGCAGTTCTTC. It is translated as CASSVVAGTSYNEQFF.

The chain combines TRBV28 with TRBJ2-7, with a possible D match to TRBD1 (5 bases). V shed 3 bases and J shed 6 bases, with 12 bases lying between them. This CDR3 has 13 residues. The germline gives CDR1 MDHEN, CDR2 SYDVKM. CDR3 nucleotide sequence: TGTGCCAGCAGTTTGGTGCCAGGGCCCGAGCAGTACTTC. Its translation: CASSLVPGPEQYF.

The chain links TRBV29-1 to TRBJ1-2, with unresolved D. The germline V gene encodes CDR1 SQVTM and CDR2 ANQGSEA. V lost 0 bases to trimming and J lost 4 bases, with 18 bases between them. The CDR3 consists of 16 residues. The CDR3 region has the DNA TGCAGCGTTGAAGAGGGCACAGCGGGCGTCCCCTATGGCTACACCTTC. Amino acid sequence: CSVEEGTAGVPYGYTF.